A single sample gave rise to the 4 T cell receptor beta chains below, sequenced in a study of identical twins. Via MiXCR, TCRdb re-called the 5' RACE reads, giving one row per CDR3 protein. This repertoire shows approximately 690,000 distinct CDR3 sequences, 6.1% found once; its top ten account for around 1.9%. Material for sequencing was naive T cells sorted from blood. The receptors come from a man aged 18 to 29 in good health.

The sample holds a few counts of this clonotype. The rearrangement uses TRBV7-7 and TRBJ2-2; 10 positions agree with TRBD1. Trimming took 6 bases from V and 7 from J; bases not matched to a gene: 8. Germline CDR1 SSHAT, CDR2 FNYEAQ (reference sequence). The CDR3 loop spans 15 amino acids. The CDR3 here is CASSPAGTGVGELFF. The CDR3 coding sequence is TGTGCCAGCAGTCCAGCCGGGACAGGGGTCGGGGAGCTGTTTTTT.

This clonotype was recorded at least ten times. V gene TRBV9 combines with J gene TRBJ1-4; maybe TRBD1 (5 bases). The CDR3 is 14 amino acids. CDR1 and CDR2 (germline): SGDLS, YYNGEE. V was cut by 3 bases and J by 7 bases, with 13 bases left in between. The CDR3 here is CASSDRIACEKLFF. As DNA, the CDR3 is TGTGCCAGCAGCGACAGGATTGCGTGTGAAAAACTGTTTTTT.

The sample holds many counts of this clonotype. The chain has TRBV20-1 and TRBJ2-1, with TRBD2 as a possible D gene (7 bases). The germline V and J ends were trimmed by 0 bases and 15 bases, with 12 bases remaining between them. The CDR3 contains 11 residues. Germline V gene sequence: CDR1 DFQATT, CDR2 SNEGSKA (reference sequence). The CDR3 sequence: CSARDNRGAFF. CDR3 DNA: TGCAGTGCTAGAGATAACCGGGGGGCGTTCTTC.

V usage is TRBV11-2 and J usage is TRBJ2-3, with 7 bases lining up with TRBD2. Germline V gives CDR1 SGHAT, CDR2 FQNNGV. The CDR3 contains 14 residues. The junction had 8 bases not matched to a gene; V was cut back by 5 bases and J by 6 bases. This CDR3 reads CASSRTPTSDTQYF. In nucleotides, the CDR3 is TGTGCCAGCAGCCGAACTCCGACTAGCGATACGCAGTATTTT.